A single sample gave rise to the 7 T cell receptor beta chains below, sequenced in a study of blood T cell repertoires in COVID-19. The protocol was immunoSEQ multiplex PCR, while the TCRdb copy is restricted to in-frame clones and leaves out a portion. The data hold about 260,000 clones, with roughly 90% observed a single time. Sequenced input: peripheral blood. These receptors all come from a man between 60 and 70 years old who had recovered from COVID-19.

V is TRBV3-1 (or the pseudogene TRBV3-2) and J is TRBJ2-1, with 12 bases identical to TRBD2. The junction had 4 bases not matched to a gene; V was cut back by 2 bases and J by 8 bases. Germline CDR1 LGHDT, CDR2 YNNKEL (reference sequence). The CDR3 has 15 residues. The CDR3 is CASSQLAGGFYEQFF. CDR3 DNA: TGTGCCAGCAGCCAACTAGCGGGGGGGTTCTATGAGCAGTTCTTC.

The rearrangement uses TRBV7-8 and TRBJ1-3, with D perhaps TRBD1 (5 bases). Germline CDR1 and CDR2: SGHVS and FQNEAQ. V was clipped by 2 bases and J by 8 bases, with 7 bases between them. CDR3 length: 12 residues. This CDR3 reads CASSLTGDTIYF. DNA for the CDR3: TGTGCCAGCAGCTTAACGGGGGACACCATATATTTT.

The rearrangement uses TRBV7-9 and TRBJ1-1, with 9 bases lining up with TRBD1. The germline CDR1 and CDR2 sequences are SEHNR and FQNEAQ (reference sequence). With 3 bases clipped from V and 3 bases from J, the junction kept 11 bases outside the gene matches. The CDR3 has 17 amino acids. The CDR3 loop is CASSLDPPGQGDTEAFF. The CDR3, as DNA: TGTGCCAGCAGCTTGGACCCACCGGGACAGGGTGACACTGAAGCTTTCTTT.

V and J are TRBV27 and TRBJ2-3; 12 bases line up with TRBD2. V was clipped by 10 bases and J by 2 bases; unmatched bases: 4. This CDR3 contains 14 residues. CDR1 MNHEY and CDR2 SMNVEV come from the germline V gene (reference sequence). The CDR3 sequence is CATRLAGDTDTQYF. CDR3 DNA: TGTGCCACCCGACTAGCGGGGGACACAGATACGCAGTATTTT.

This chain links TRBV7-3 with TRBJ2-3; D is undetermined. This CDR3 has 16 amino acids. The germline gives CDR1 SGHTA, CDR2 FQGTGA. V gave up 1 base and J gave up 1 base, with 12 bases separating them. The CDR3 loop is CASSLNPSQGTDTQYF. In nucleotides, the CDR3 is TGTGCCAGCAGCTTAAACCCCTCCCAGGGCACAGATACGCAGTATTTT.

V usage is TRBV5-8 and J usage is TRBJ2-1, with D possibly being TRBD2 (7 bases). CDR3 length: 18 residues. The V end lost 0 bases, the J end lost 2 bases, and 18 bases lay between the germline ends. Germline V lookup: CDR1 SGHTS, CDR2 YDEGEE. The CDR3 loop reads CASSLDRGGEITYNEQFF. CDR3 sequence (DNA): TGTGCCAGCAGCTTGGATAGGGGGGGGGAAATAACCTACAATGAGCAGTTCTTC.

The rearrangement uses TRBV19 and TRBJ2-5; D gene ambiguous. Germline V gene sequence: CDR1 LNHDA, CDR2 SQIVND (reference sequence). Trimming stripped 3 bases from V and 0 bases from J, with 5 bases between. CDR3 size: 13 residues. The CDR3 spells CASSIANQETQYF. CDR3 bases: TGTGCCAGTAGTATTGCTAACCAAGAGACCCAGTACTTC.